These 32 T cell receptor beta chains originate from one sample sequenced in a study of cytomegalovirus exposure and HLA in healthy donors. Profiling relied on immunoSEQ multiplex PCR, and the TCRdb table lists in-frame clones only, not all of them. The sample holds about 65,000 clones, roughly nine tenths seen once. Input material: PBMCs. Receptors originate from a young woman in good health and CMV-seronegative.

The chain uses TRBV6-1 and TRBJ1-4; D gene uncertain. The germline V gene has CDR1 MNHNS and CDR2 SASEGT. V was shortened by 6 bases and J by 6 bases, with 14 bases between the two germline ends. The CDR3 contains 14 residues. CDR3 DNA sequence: TGTGCCAGCAGCCAATCGCGAACAGATGAAAAACTGTTTTTT. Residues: CASSQSRTDEKLFF.

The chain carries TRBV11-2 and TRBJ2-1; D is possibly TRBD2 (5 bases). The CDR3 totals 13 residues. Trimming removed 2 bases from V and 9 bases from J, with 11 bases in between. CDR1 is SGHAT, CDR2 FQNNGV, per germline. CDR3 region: CASSLLLGVEQFF. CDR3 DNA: TGTGCCAGCAGCTTACTATTGGGAGTTGAGCAGTTCTTC. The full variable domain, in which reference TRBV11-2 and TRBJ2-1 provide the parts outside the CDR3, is EAGVAQSPRYKIIEKRQSVAFWCNPISGHATLYWYQQILGQGPKLLIQFQNNGVVDDSQLPKDRFSAERLKGVDSTLKIQPAKLEDSAVYLCASSLLLGVEQFFGPGTRLTVL.

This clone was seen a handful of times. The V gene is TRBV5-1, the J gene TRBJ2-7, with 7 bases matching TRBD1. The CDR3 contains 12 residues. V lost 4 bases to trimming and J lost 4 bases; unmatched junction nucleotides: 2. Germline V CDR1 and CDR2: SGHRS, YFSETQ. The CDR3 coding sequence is TGCGCCAGCAGCCTACAGGGGTACGAGCAGTACTTC. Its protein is CASSLQGYEQYF.

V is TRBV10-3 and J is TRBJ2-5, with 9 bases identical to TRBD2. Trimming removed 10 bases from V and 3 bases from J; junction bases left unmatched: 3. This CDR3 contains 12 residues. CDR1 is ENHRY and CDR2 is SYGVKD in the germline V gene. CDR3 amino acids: CASSSGEETQYF. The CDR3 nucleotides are TGTGCCAGTTCTAGCGGGGAAGAGACCCAGTACTTC.

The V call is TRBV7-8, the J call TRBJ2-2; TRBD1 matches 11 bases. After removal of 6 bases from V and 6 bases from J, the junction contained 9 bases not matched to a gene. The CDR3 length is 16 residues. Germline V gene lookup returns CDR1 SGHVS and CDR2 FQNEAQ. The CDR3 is CASSLRGQGVAGELFF. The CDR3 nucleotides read TGTGCCAGCAGTCTAAGGGGACAGGGGGTAGCCGGGGAGCTGTTTTTT.

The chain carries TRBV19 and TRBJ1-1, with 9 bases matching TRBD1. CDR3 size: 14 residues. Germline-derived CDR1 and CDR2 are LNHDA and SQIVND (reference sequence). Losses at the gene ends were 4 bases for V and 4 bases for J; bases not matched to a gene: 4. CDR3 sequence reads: CASSRNRGPTEAFF. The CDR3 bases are TGTGCCAGTAGTAGGAACAGGGGGCCCACTGAAGCTTTCTTT.

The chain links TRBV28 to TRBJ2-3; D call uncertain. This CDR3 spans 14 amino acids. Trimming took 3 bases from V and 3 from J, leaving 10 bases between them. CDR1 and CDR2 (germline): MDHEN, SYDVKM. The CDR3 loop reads CASSFLRETDTQYF. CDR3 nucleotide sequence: TGTGCCAGCAGTTTTCTCCGTGAGACAGATACGCAGTATTTT.

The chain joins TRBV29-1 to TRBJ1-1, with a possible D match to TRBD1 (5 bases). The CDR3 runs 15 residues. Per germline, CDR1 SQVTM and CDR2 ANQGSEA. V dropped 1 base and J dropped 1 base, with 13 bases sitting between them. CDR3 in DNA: TGCAGCGTTGAAGCCCGGGGGGTGGGGAACACTGAAGCTTTCTTT. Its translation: CSVEARGVGNTEAFF.

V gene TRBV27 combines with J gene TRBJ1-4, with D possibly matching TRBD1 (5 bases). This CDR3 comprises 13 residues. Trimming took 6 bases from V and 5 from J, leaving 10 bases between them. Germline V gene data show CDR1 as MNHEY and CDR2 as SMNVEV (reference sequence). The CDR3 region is CASRRQLNEKLFF. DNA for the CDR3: TGTGCCAGCAGAAGACAGCTAAATGAAAAACTGTTTTTT.

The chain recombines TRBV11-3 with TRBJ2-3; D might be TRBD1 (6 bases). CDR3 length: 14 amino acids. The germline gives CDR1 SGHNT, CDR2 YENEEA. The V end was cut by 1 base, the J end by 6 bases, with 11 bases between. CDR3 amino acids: CASSLGQGRDTQYF. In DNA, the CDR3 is TGTGCCAGCAGCTTAGGTCAGGGGCGGGATACGCAGTATTTT.

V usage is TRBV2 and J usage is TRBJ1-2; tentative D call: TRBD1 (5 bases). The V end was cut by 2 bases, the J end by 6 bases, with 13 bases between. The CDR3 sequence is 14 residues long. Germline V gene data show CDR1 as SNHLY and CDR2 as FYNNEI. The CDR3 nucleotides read TGTGCCAGCAGTGAATTTGGGGGGGGTAATGGCTACACCTTC. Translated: CASSEFGGGNGYTF.

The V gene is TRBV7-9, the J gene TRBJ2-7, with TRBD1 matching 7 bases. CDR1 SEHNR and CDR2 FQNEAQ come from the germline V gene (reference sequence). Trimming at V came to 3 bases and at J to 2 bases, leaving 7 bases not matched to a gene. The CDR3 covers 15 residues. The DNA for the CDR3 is TGTGCCAGCAGCTTCGCGACAGGGCAAGCCTACGAGCAGTACTTC. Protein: CASSFATGQAYEQYF.

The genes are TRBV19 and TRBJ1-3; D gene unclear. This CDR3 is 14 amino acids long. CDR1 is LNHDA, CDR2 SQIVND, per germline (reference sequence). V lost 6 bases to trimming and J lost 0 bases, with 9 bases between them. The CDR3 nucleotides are TGTGCCAGTAGGCCGGGGTCCTCTGGAAACACCATATATTTT. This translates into CASRPGSSGNTIYF.

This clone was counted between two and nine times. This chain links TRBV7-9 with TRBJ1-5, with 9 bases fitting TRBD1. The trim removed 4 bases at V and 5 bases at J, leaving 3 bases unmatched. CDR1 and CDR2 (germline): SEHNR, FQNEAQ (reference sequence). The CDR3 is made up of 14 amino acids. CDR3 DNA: TGTGCCAGCAGCTCGGGACAGGGACATCAGCCCCAGCATTTT. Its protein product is CASSSGQGHQPQHF.

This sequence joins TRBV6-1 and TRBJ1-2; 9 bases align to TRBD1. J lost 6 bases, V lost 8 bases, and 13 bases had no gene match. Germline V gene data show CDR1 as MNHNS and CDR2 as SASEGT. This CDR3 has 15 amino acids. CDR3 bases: TGTGCCAGCCAACCCCCGGGGACAGGGCTCCATGGCTACACCTTC. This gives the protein CASQPPGTGLHGYTF.

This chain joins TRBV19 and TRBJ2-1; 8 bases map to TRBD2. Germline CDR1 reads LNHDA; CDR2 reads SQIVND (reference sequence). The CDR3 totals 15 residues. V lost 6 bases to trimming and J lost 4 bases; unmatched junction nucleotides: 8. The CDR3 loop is CASSSGSSGYNEQFF. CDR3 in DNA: TGTGCCAGTAGCAGCGGGAGCTCTGGGTACAATGAGCAGTTCTTC.

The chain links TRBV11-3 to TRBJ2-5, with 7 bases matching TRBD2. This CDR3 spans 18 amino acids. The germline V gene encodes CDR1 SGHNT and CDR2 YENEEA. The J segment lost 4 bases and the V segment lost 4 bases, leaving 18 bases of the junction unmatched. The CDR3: CASSSPLSLLAFTETQYF. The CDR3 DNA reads TGTGCCAGCAGCTCCCCACTCTCCTTACTAGCGTTTACAGAGACCCAGTACTTC.

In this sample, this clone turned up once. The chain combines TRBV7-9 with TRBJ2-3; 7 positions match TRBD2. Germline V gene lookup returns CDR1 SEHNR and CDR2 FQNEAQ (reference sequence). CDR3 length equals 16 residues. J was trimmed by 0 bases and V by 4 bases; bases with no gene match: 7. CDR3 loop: CASSYPTSVSTDTQYF. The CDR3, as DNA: TGTGCCAGCAGCTACCCCACTAGCGTAAGCACAGATACGCAGTATTTT.

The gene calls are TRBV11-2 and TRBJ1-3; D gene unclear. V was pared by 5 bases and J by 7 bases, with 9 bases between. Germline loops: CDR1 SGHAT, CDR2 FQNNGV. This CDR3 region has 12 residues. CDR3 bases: TGTGCCAGCAGCGGTGACGGGAACACCATATATTTT. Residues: CASSGDGNTIYF.

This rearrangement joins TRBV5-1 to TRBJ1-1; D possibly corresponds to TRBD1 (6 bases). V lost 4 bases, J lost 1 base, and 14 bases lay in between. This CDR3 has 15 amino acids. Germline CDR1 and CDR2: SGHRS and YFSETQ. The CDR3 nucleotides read TGCGCCAGCAGCCTAGAACAGGGCCGGAACACTGAAGCTTTCTTT. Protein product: CASSLEQGRNTEAFF.

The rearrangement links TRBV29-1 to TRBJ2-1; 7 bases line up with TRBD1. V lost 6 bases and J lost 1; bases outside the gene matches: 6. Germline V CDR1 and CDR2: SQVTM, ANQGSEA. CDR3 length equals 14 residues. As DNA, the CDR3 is TGCAGCGTCACTCACAGGGGTTCCTACAATGAGCAGTTCTTC. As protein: CSVTHRGSYNEQFF.

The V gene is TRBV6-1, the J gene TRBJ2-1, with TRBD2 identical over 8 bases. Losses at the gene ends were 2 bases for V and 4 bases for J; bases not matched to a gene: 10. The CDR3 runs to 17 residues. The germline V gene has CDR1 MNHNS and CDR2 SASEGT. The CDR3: CASSETLGGGPYNEQFF. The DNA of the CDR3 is TGTGCCAGCAGTGAAACGCTAGGCGGGGGGCCTTACAATGAGCAGTTCTTC.

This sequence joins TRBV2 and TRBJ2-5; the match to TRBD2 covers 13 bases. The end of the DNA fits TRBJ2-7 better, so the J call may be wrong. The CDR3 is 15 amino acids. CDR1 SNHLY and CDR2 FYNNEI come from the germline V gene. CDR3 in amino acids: CASSGLAGGAYEQYF. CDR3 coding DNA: TGTGCCAGCAGTGGACTAGCGGGAGGAGCCTACGAGCAGTACTTC.

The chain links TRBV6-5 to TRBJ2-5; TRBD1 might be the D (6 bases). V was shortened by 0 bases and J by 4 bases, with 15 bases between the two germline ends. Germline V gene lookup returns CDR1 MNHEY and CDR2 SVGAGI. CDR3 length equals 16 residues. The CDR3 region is CASSYSPTGSGETQYF. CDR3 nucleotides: TGTGCCAGCAGTTACTCCCCGACAGGAAGCGGAGAGACCCAGTACTTC.

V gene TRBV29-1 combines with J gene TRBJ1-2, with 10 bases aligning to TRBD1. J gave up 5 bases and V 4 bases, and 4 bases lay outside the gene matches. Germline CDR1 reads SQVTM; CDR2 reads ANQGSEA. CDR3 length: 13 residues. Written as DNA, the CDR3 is TGCAGCGTTGGGTCGGGACAGGGGTATGGCTACACCTTC. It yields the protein CSVGSGQGYGYTF.

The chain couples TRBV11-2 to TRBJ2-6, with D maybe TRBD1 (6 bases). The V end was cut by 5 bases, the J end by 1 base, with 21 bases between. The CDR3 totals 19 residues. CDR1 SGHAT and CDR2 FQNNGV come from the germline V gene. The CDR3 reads CASSGPVRDIWSGANVLTF. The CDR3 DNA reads TGTGCCAGCAGCGGACCCGTCCGGGACATATGGTCTGGGGCCAACGTCCTGACTTTC.

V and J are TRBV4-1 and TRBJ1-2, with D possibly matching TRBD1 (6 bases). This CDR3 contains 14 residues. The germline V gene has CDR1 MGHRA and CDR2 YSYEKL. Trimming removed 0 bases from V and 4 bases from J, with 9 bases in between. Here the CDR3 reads CASSQEGQPYGYTF. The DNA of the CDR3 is TGCGCCAGCAGCCAAGAAGGACAGCCCTATGGCTACACCTTC.

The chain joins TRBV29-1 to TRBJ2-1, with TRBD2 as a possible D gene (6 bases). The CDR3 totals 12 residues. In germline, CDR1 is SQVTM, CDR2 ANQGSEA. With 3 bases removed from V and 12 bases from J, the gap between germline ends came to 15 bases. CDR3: CSVEEAQEGQFF. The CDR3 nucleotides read TGCAGCGTTGAGGAGGCTCAGGAGGGGCAGTTCTTC.

DNA for the CDR3: TGTGCCAGCAGTTTAGTTTGGCCTAGCGATACCTACGAGCAGTACTTC. Protein sequence: CASSLVWPSDTYEQYF. The rearrangement joins TRBV28 to TRBJ2-7; a weak D match, TRBD2 (6 bases). CDR3 length: 16 amino acids. V lost 2 bases, J lost 2 bases, and 16 bases lay in between. In germline, CDR1 is MDHEN, CDR2 SYDVKM.

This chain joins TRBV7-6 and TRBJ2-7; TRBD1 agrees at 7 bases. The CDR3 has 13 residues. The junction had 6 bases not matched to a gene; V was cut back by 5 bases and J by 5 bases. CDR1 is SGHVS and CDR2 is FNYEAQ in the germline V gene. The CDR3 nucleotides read TGTGCCAGCAGCCCGGGACAGTGGGACGAGCAGTACTTC. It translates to CASSPGQWDEQYF. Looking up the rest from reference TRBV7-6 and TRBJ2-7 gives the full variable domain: GAGVSQSPRYKVTKRGQDVALRCDPISGHVSLYWYRQALGQGPEFLTYFNYEAQQDKSGLPNDRFSAERPEGSISTLTIQRTEQRDSAMYRCASSPGQWDEQYFGPGTRLTVT.

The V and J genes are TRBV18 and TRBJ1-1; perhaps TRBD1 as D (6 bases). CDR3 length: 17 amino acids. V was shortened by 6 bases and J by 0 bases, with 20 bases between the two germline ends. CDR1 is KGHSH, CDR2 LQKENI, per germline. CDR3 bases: TGTGCCAGCTCGGAAGTTGGACAGCTTAGCATGAACACTGAAGCTTTCTTT. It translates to CASSEVGQLSMNTEAFF.

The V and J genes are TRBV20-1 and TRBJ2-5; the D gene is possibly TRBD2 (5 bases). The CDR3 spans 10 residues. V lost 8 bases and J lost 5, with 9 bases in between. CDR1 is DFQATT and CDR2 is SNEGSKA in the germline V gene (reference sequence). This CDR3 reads CSTKRETQYF. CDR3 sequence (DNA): TGCAGTACAAAGCGGGAGACCCAGTACTTC.